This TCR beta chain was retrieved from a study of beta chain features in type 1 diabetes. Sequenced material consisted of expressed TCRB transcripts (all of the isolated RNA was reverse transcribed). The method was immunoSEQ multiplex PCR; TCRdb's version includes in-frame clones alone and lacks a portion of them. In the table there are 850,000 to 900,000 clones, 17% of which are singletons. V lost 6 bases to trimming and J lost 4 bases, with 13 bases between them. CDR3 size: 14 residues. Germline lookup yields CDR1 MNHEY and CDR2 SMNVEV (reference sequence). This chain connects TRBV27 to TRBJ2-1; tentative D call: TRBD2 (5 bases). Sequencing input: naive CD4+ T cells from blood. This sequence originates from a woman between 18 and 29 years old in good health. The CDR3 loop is CASRSTLAYNEQFF. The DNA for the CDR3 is TGTGCCAGCAGATCTACGCTAGCTTACAATGAGCAGTTCTTC.